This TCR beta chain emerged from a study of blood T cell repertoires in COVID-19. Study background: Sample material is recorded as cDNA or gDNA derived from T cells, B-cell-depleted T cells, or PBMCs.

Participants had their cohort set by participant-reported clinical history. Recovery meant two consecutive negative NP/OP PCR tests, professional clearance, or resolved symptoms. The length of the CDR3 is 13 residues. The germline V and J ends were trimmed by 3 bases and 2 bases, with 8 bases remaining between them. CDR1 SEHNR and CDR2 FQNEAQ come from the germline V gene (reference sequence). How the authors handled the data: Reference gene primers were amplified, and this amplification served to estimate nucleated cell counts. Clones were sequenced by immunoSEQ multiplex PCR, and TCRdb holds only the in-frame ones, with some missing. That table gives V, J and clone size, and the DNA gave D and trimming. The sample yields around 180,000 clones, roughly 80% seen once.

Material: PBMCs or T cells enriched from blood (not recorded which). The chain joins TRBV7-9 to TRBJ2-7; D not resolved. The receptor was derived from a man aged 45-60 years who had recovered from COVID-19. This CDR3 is CASSFPGTYEQYF. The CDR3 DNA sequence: TGTGCCAGCAGCTTCCCAGGTACCTACGAGCAGTACTTC.